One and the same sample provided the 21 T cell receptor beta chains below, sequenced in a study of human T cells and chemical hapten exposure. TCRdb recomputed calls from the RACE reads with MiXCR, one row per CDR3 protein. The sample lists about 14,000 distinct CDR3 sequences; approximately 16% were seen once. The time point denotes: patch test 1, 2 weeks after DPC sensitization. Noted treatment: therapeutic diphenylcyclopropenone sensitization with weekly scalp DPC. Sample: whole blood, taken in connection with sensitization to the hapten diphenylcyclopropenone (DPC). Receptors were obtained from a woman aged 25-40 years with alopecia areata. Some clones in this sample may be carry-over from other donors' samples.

CDR3 DNA: TGTGCCCACGGGGTTACAGATACGCAGTATTTT. Residues: CAHGVTDTQYF. This sequence joins TRBV28 and TRBJ2-3; D possibly corresponds to TRBD2 (5 bases). V shed 11 bases and J shed 3 bases, with 9 bases lying between them. CDR1 MDHEN and CDR2 SYDVKM come from the germline V gene. The CDR3 covers 11 residues.

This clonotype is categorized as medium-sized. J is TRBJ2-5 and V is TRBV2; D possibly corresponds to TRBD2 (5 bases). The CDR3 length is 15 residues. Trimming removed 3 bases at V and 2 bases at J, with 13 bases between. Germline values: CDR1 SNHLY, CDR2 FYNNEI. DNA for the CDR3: TGTGCCAGCAGTGAGCGGGTCTTACTTCAAGAGACCCAGTACTTC. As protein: CASSERVLLQETQYF.

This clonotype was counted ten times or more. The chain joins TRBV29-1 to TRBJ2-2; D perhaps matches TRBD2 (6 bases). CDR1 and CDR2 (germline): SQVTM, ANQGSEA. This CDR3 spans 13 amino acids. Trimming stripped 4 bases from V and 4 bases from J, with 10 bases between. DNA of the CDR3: TGCAGCGTTGTGGGGAGGACCACCGGGGAGCTGTTTTTT. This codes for CSVVGRTTGELFF.

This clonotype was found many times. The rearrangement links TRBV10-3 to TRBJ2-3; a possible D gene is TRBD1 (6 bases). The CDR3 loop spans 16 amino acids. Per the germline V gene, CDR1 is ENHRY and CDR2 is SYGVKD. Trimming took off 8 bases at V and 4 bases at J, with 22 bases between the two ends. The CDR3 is CAIGSARAGAADTQYF. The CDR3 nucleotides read TGTGCCATCGGTTCAGCCAGGGCAGGGGCGGCAGATACGCAGTATTTT.

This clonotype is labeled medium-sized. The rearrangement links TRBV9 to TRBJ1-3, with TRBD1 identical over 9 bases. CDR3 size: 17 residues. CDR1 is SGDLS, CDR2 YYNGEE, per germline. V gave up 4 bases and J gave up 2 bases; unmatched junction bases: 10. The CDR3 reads CASSPNRGRGAGNTIYF. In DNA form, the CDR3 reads TGTGCCAGCAGCCCGAACAGGGGGCGCGGAGCTGGAAACACCATATATTTT.

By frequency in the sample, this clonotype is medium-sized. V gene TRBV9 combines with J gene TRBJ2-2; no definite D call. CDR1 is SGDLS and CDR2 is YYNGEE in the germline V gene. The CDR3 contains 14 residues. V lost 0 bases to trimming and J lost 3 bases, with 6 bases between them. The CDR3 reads CASSVVPDTGELFF. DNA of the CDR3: TGTGCCAGCAGCGTAGTTCCTGACACCGGGGAGCTGTTTTTT.

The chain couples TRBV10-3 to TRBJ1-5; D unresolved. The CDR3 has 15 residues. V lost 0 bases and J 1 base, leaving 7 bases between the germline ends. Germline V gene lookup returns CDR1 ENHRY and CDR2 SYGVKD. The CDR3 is CAISESLGSNQPQHF. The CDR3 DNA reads TGTGCCATCAGTGAGTCTCTAGGAAGCAATCAGCCCCAGCATTTT.

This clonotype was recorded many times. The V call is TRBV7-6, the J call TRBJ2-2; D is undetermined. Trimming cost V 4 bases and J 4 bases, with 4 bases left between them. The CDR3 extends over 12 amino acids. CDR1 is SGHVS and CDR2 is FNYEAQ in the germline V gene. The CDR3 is CASSYSTGELFF. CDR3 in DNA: TGTGCCAGCAGCTACAGCACCGGGGAGCTGTTTTTT.

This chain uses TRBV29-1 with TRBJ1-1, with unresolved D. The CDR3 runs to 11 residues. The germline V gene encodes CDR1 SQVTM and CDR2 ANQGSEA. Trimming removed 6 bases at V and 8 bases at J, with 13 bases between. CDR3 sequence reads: CSVVDLPEAFF. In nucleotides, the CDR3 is TGCAGCGTCGTCGACCTGCCCGAAGCTTTCTTT.

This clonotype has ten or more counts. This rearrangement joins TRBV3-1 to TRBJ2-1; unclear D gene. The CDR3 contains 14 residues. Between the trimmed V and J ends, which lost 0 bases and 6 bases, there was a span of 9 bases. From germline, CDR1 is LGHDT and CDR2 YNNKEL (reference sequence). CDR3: CASSQDSTANEQFF. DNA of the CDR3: TGTGCCAGCAGCCAAGATAGTACAGCCAATGAGCAGTTCTTC.

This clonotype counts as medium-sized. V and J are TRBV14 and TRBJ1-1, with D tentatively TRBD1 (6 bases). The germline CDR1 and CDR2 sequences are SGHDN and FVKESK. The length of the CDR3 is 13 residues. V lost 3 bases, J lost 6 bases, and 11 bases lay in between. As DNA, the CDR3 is TGTGCCAGCAGCCATCACAGGGCCGCTGAAGCTTTCTTT. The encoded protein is CASSHHRAAEAFF.

Written as DNA, the CDR3 is TGTGCCAGCAGCTTGGGCAATCGCGCAGACAATGAGCAGTTCTTC. Residues: CASSLGNRADNEQFF. The chain couples TRBV5-4 to TRBJ2-1; unclear D gene. With 0 bases removed from V and 5 bases from J, the gap between germline ends came to 12 bases. This CDR3 is 15 amino acids long. Germline V gene sequence: CDR1 SGHNT, CDR2 YYREEE (reference sequence).

The CDR3 region is CASSAAYTQYF. The DNA for the CDR3 is TGTGCCAGCAGTGCTGCCTATACGCAGTATTTT. This chain links TRBV12-3 or TRBV12-4 with TRBJ2-3; D remains ambiguous. Trimming pared 5 bases from V and 7 bases from J, leaving 7 bases between. There are 11 residues in the CDR3.

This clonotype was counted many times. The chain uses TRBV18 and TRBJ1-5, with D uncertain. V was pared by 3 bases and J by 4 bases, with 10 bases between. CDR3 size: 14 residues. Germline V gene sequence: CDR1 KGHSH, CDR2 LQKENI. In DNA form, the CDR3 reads TGTGCCAGCTCACCTATGAACTTAAATCAGCCCCAGCATTTT. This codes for CASSPMNLNQPQHF.

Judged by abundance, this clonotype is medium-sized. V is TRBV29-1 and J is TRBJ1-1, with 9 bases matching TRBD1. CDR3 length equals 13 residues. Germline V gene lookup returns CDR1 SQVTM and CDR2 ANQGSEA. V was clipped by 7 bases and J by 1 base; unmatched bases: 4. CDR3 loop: CSAGQGPNTEAFF. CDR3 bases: TGCAGCGCCGGACAGGGGCCGAACACTGAAGCTTTCTTT.

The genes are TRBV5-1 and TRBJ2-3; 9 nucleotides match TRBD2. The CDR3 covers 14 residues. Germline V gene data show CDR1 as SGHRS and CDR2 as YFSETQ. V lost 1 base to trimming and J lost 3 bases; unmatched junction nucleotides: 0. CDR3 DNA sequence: TGCGCCAGCAGCTTGACTAGCGGGACAGATACGCAGTATTTT. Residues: CASSLTSGTDTQYF.

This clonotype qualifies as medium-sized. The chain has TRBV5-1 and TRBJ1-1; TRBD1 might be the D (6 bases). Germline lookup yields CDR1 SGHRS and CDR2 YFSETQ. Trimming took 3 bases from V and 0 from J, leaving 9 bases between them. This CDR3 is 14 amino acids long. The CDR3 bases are TGCGCCAGCAGCTCGGACAGCGTGAACACTGAAGCTTTCTTT. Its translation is CASSSDSVNTEAFF.

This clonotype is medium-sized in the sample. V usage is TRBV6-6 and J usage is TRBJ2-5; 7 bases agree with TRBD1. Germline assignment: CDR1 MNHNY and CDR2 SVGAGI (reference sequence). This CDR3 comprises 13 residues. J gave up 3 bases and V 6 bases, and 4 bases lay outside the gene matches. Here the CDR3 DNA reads TGTGCCAGCAGCAGACAGGGTAAAGAGACCCAGTACTTC. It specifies CASSRQGKETQYF.

The CDR3 loop is CSAGAMNTEAFF. CDR3 in DNA: TGCAGCGCTGGGGCAATGAACACTGAAGCTTTCTTT. This chain uses TRBV29-1 with TRBJ1-1; maybe TRBD1 (5 bases). Germline V gives CDR1 SQVTM, CDR2 ANQGSEA. Trimming left V 7 bases short and J 0 bases short, with 9 bases between. This CDR3 region has 12 residues.

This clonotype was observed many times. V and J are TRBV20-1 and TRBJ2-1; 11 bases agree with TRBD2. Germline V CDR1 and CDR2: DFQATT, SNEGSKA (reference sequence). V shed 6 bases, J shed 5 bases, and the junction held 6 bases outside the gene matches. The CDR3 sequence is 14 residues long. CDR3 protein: CSAPLTSGNNEQFF. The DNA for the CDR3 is TGCAGTGCCCCCCTGACTAGCGGGAACAATGAGCAGTTCTTC.

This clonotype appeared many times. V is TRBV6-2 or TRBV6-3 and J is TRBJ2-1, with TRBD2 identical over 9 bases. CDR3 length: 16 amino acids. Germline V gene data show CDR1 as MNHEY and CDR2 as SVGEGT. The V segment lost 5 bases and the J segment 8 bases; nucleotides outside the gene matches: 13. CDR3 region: CASSSLLAGLLYEQFF. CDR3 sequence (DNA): TGTGCCAGCAGTAGCCTTCTAGCGGGGCTGTTGTATGAGCAGTTCTTC.